The clone carrying this T cell receptor beta chain showed up just once. This sample is part of a study of blood T cell repertoires in COVID-19. Whole-study context: From the United States, Italy and Spain came samples of acute and convalescent COVID-19. PBMCs, B-cell-depleted T cells, or T cells provided the cDNA or gDNA that made up the material.

Germline V lookup: CDR1 SNHLY, CDR2 FYNNEI. V was shortened by 3 bases and J by 3 bases, with 18 bases between the two germline ends. This CDR3 region has 17 residues. Original analysis: Estimated nucleated cell counts came from reference gene primer amplification. Assay used: immunoSEQ multiplex PCR; TCRdb lists only in-frame clones, some missing. V and J calls and clone size are those listed in that table; D and trimming were worked out from the DNA. This sample has a few hundred thousand clones, with more than 75% found just once. This chain connects TRBV2 to TRBJ2-1; tentatively, D is TRBD1 (5 bases). The TCR was taken from a man in his fifties or sixties with active or convalescent COVID-19. The sequenced sample consisted of peripheral blood. The CDR3 loop reads CASSEASGLGYYNEQFF. In nucleotides, the CDR3 is TGTGCCAGCAGTGAGGCCTCAGGGCTGGGGTACTACAATGAGCAGTTCTTC.